Described below is a single T cell receptor beta chain sequence and its context. This sample stems from a study of blood T cell repertoires in COVID-19. The CDR3 runs 15 residues. Between the trimmed V and J ends, which lost 4 bases and 7 bases, there was a span of 14 bases. Germline V gene lookup returns CDR1 SGHDN and CDR2 FVKESK. As handled by the study authors: Estimated nucleated cell counts came from reference gene primer amplification. Profiling relied on immunoSEQ multiplex PCR, and the TCRdb table lists in-frame clones only, not all of them. Clonal size and the V and J genes are those of that table, whereas D and trimming came from the DNA. The data contain around 200,000 clones, over 75% of them singletons.

V gene TRBV14 combines with J gene TRBJ1-6, with D tentatively TRBD1 (6 bases). The TCR was taken from a woman aged 50 to 65 with acute or convalescent COVID-19. The sequenced sample was peripheral blood. CDR3 nucleotides: TGTGCCAGCAGCCCCCCTACAGGGAACAATTCACCCCTCCACTTT. Its translation: CASSPPTGNNSPLHF.